This is a list of T cell receptor beta chains from one sample in a study of shared clonotypes between healthy human individuals. Generated by immunoSEQ multiplex PCR, the TCRdb table keeps only in-frame clones and is missing some. The repertoire holds roughly 650,000 clones, with around 96% as singletons. Sequencing was performed on naive CD8+ T cells sorted from blood. Every receptor here comes from a young woman in good health. The CDR3 runs from the conserved cysteine through the conserved F or W. The D gene is left open where the match is weak. Only some rows state a clone size, as once, few, many or a class for expanded clones.

J: TRBJ2-1; D: TRBD1; size: .; V: TRBV5-1; DNA: TGCGCCAGCAGCCCCGGGACAGGGGAACGGGAGCAGTTCTTC; CDR3: CASSPGTGEREQFF
J: TRBJ2-7; D: TRBD1; size: .; V: TRBV6-5; DNA: TGTGCCAGCAGTTACTCGGGACAGGGCTACGAGCAGTACTTC; CDR3: CASSYSGQGYEQYF
J: TRBJ1-2; D: .; size: .; V: TRBV7-9; DNA: TGTGCCAGCAGCTTAGGGGGACACCCTCTCACCTTC; CDR3: CASSLGGHPLTF
J: TRBJ1-5; D: .; size: once; V: TRBV5-6; DNA: TGTGCCAGCAGCTCGAGCGGGCCTGAATTTTTGGGCAATCAGCCCCAGCATTTT; CDR3: CASSSSGPEFLGNQPQHF
J: TRBJ2-7; D: .; size: .; V: TRBV2; DNA: TGTGCCAGCGCCCGCGATAGCTACGAGCAGTACTTC; CDR3: CASARDSYEQYF
J: TRBJ1-4; D: .; size: .; V: TRBV27; DNA: TGTGCCAGCAGCCCCTTTTTGTCGGGTGAAAAACTGTTTTTT; CDR3: CASSPFLSGEKLFF
J: TRBJ2-1; D: .; size: .; V: TRBV28; DNA: TGTGCCAGCAGTATACGATTAGGTTGGGTGAGATCCTACAATGAGCAGTTCTTC; CDR3: CASSIRLGWVRSYNEQFF
J: TRBJ2-1; D: .; size: .; V: TRBV7-6; DNA: TGTGCCAGCAGCTTAGGCACCTACAATGAGCAGTTCTTC; CDR3: CASSLGTYNEQFF
J: TRBJ2-7; D: TRBD2; size: .; V: TRBV5-4; DNA: TGTGCCAGCAGCTTGGACGGGACTAGCCTGACCTACGAGCAGTACTTC; CDR3: CASSLDGTSLTYEQYF
J: TRBJ2-3; D: TRBD2; size: .; V: TRBV5-6; DNA: TGTGCCAGCAGCTCAGGACTAGCGGGAGATACGCAGTATTTT; CDR3: CASSSGLAGDTQYF
J: TRBJ1-3; D: TRBD1; size: once; V: TRBV19; DNA: TGTGCCAGTCGACAGGGGCTCTCTGGAAACACCATATATTTT; CDR3: CASRQGLSGNTIYF
J: TRBJ2-5; D: .; size: .; V: TRBV7-9; DNA: TGTGCCAGCAGCTTAGCTGGGGGACAAGAGACCCAGTACTTC; CDR3: CASSLAGGQETQYF
J: TRBJ1-1; D: .; size: .; V: TRBV2; DNA: TGTGCCAGCATTGGGGGGCGAACTGAAGCTTTCTTT; CDR3: CASIGGRTEAFF
J: TRBJ2-2; D: .; size: .; V: TRBV2; DNA: TGTGCCAGCAGTGAAAGTCTTGGGCGCGGGGAGCTGTTTTTT; CDR3: CASSESLGRGELFF
J: TRBJ2-1; D: .; size: once; V: TRBV4-1; DNA: TGCGCCAGCAGCTCGGGACCGGGAGCTCCGTATGGCAATGAGCAGTTCTTC; CDR3: CASSSGPGAPYGNEQFF
J: TRBJ1-1; D: .; size: .; V: TRBV28; DNA: TGTGCCAGCAACCAGGGCCCACGTTCGCCGAACACTGAAGCTTTCTTT; CDR3: CASNQGPRSPNTEAFF
J: TRBJ2-1; D: .; size: .; V: TRBV19; DNA: TGTGCCAGTATAGGCAATAATGAGCAGTTCTTC; CDR3: CASIGNNEQFF
J: TRBJ1-2; D: .; size: .; V: TRBV6-1; DNA: TGTGCCAGCAGGAATAACAGGGACTACTATGGCTACACCTTC; CDR3: CASRNNRDYYGYTF
J: TRBJ2-2; D: .; size: .; V: TRBV19; DNA: TGTGCCAGTACAGACAGACTAAACACCGGGGAGCTGTTTTTT; CDR3: CASTDRLNTGELFF
J: TRBJ2-1; D: TRBD2; size: .; V: TRBV19; DNA: TGTGCCAGTAGTTTGGTGGGAGGGTTAAATGAGCAGTTCTTC; CDR3: CASSLVGGLNEQFF
J: TRBJ2-1; D: .; size: once; V: TRBV29-1; DNA: TGCAGCGTTGGTCCGACGAACTACAATGAGCAGTTCTTC; CDR3: CSVGPTNYNEQFF
J: TRBJ1-2; D: .; size: .; V: TRBV6-1; DNA: TGTGCCAGCAGTGAATCTGAGGCGTACTATGGCTACACCTTC; CDR3: CASSESEAYYGYTF
J: TRBJ2-1; D: TRBD2; size: .; V: TRBV9; DNA: TGTGCCAGCAGCGTAGGGGGTAGCGGGAGGAGTTATGAGCAGTTCTTC; CDR3: CASSVGGSGRSYEQFF
J: TRBJ2-7; D: TRBD2; size: .; V: TRBV27; DNA: TGTGCCAGCAGTTATCTAGCGGGAGAAAGGGGCGAGCAGTACTTC; CDR3: CASSYLAGERGEQYF
J: TRBJ1-1; D: .; size: .; V: TRBV27; DNA: TGTGCCAGCAGCACCGGGCCGGGGAACACTGAAGCTTTCTTT; CDR3: CASSTGPGNTEAFF
J: TRBJ1-1; D: .; size: .; V: TRBV19; DNA: TGTGCCAGTAGTATAGCGAGGAACACTGAAGCTTTCTTT; CDR3: CASSIARNTEAFF
J: TRBJ2-7; D: TRBD2; size: .; V: TRBV9; DNA: TGTGCCAGCAGCGTAGGTGGCGGGGGTTACGAGCAGTACTTC; CDR3: CASSVGGGGYEQYF
J: TRBJ1-1; D: TRBD1; size: .; V: TRBV27; DNA: TGTGCCAGCAGACAGACAGGGGGCTACACTGAAGCTTTCTTT; CDR3: CASRQTGGYTEAFF
J: TRBJ2-6; D: .; size: .; V: TRBV7-9; DNA: TGTGCCGGCTCCCCTCCGGACAATTCTGGGGCCAACGTCCTGACTTTC; CDR3: CAGSPPDNSGANVLTF
J: TRBJ1-2; D: .; size: .; V: TRBV5-6; DNA: TGTGCCAGCAGCTTGGAGTTTGGGCCGGAGTATGGCTACACCTTC; CDR3: CASSLEFGPEYGYTF
J: TRBJ1-2; D: TRBD1; size: .; V: TRBV9; DNA: TGTGCCAGCAGCGCCTACCGGGACAGGGGAGAGTTTGAGGGCTACACCTTC; CDR3: CASSAYRDRGEFEGYTF
J: TRBJ2-3; D: .; size: .; V: TRBV6-1; DNA: TGTGCCAGCCGAGATAGCACAGATACGCAGTATTTT; CDR3: CASRDSTDTQYF
J: TRBJ2-2; D: TRBD1; size: .; V: TRBV10-1; DNA: TGCGCCAGCAGTGGTGGGACAGGAGACACCGGGGAGCTGTTTTTT; CDR3: CASSGGTGDTGELFF
J: TRBJ2-7; D: TRBD2; size: .; V: TRBV28; DNA: TGTGCCAGCAGTCACACTAGCGGTAGCTCCTACGAGCAGTACTTC; CDR3: CASSHTSGSSYEQYF
J: TRBJ1-2; D: .; size: .; V: TRBV29-1; DNA: TGCAGCGTAACTGGACTAAGGAACGGCTACACCTTC; CDR3: CSVTGLRNGYTF
J: TRBJ2-7; D: TRBD2; size: .; V: TRBV5-6; DNA: TGTGCCAGCAGCAGCGGCGGGAGGCCCTACGAGCAGTACTTC; CDR3: CASSSGGRPYEQYF
J: TRBJ2-1; D: .; size: .; V: TRBV15; DNA: TGTGCCACCAGCAGGGAAGCGGTTAGCTCCTACAATGAGCAGTTCTTC; CDR3: CATSREAVSSYNEQFF
J: TRBJ1-3; D: .; size: .; V: TRBV4-1; DNA: TGCGCCAGCAGCCAAGCTGTCCCGACTGGAAACACCATATATTTT; CDR3: CASSQAVPTGNTIYF
J: TRBJ2-6; D: .; size: .; V: TRBV28; DNA: TGTGCCAGCAGTATATGGGTCTCTGGGGCCAACGTCCTGACTTTC; CDR3: CASSIWVSGANVLTF
J: TRBJ2-7; D: TRBD1; size: .; V: TRBV5-6; DNA: TGTGCCAGCAGCCCAAATTTTGGGACAGGGGCCTACGAGCAGTACTTC; CDR3: CASSPNFGTGAYEQYF
J: TRBJ2-1; D: TRBD2; size: .; V: TRBV23-1; DNA: TGCGCCAGCAGTCTATGGCGGGAGATTAGGAATGAGCAGTTCTTC; CDR3: CASSLWREIRNEQFF
J: TRBJ2-1; D: .; size: .; V: TRBV27; DNA: TGTGCCAGCAGTTTCTCAGCGGGCGCCGCGTACAATGAGCAGTTCTTC; CDR3: CASSFSAGAAYNEQFF
J: TRBJ2-7; D: .; size: .; V: TRBV9; DNA: TGTGCCAGCAGCCCGAAAGGCGGGTCCTACGAGCAGTACTTC; CDR3: CASSPKGGSYEQYF
J: TRBJ2-1; D: .; size: .; V: TRBV7-8; DNA: TGTGCCAGCGTCGGACCGTTAGGGGTTGAGCAGTTCTTC; CDR3: CASVGPLGVEQFF
J: TRBJ1-5; D: .; size: .; V: TRBV28; DNA: TGTGCCAGCAGTTTGCGGGACGGCAATCAGCCCCAGCATTTT; CDR3: CASSLRDGNQPQHF
J: TRBJ1-4; D: TRBD1; size: .; V: TRBV28; DNA: TGTGCCAGCAGTTCTAATGTCATCCAAGGACAGGGTGAAAAACTGTTTTTT; CDR3: CASSSNVIQGQGEKLFF
J: TRBJ2-7; D: .; size: .; V: TRBV7-9; DNA: TGTGCCAGCTCTGAAAGGAGGCTAGCGCAGCACTCCTACGAGCAGTACTTC; CDR3: CASSERRLAQHSYEQYF
J: TRBJ2-3; D: TRBD2; size: .; V: TRBV12-5; DNA: TGTGCTAGTGGTTTGGGGACCGGACTAGCGGGAGAAACAGATACGCAGTATTTT; CDR3: CASGLGTGLAGETDTQYF
J: TRBJ1-2; D: TRBD1; size: .; V: TRBV7-8; DNA: TGTGCCAGCAGCTTAGTAGAGGGGACAGGGTCTAGCTATGGCTACACCTTC; CDR3: CASSLVEGTGSSYGYTF
J: TRBJ1-5; D: .; size: .; V: TRBV28; DNA: TGTGCCAGCAGTCCCCATAGCAATCAGCCCCAGCATTTT; CDR3: CASSPHSNQPQHF
J: TRBJ1-4; D: .; size: .; V: TRBV2; DNA: TGTGCCAGCAAAGGGTCGCTTATGGCTAATGAAAAACTGTTTTTT; CDR3: CASKGSLMANEKLFF
J: TRBJ2-7; D: .; size: .; V: TRBV13; DNA: TGTGCCAGCAGCAACCGGGGCGGTCTGAGCTCCTACGAGCAGTACTTC; CDR3: CASSNRGGLSSYEQYF
J: TRBJ2-1; D: TRBD1; size: .; V: TRBV25-1; DNA: TGTGCCAGCAGTGAAATTAGGGGGCAGCGGCCGGAAGGGCAGTTCTTC; CDR3: CASSEIRGQRPEGQFF
J: TRBJ2-2; D: .; size: .; V: TRBV28; DNA: TGTGCCAGCAGTTTGGCGTATAGCGGGGAGCTGTTTTTT; CDR3: CASSLAYSGELFF